Below, 15 T cell receptor beta chains from the same sample are listed, as sequenced in a study of regulatory T cells in long-lasting Graves disease. Time point in this sample: newly diagnosed GD, antithyroid drugs for less than 3 months. PBMCs were the source of the RNA used for TCR sequencing. Building of the TCR beta libraries involved iRepertoire HTBI primers and Arm-PCR of CDR3 regions. TCRdb itself ran the multiplex PCR reads through MiXCR, one entry per CDR3 protein. The repertoire consists of roughly 420,000 distinct CDR3 sequences, with about 15% occurring once and the leading ten covering approximately 17%. These data were also reused for a study on T cells in Graves' hyperthyroidism and ophthalmopathy.

Here the sequenced sample was peripheral blood mononuclear cells (PBMCs), taken at new diagnosis, from a patient treated with antithyroid drugs. The receptors originated from a woman aged 45-65 years with Graves disease.

With respect to this clonotype: This could be a read error, since a much larger clone is one nucleotide away. The V call is TRBV5-4, the J call TRBJ2-2, with 8 bases matching TRBD2. This CDR3 contains 17 residues. The trim removed 3 bases at V and 0 bases at J, leaving 7 bases unmatched. Germline assignment: CDR1 SGHNT and CDR2 YYREEE (reference sequence). The DNA for the CDR3 is TGTGCCAGCAGCTCCTATGGCGGGAGGTCGAACACCGGGGAGCTGTTTTTT. Encoded protein: CASSSYGGRSNTGELFF.

In this sample, this clonotype turned up many times. The gene calls are TRBV7-9 and TRBJ2-1; the D gene is possibly TRBD1 (5 bases). This CDR3 region has 18 residues. V lost 1 base to trimming and J lost 0 bases, with 16 bases between them. Germline CDR1 SEHNR, CDR2 FQNEAQ (reference sequence). In nucleotides, the CDR3 is TGTGCCAGCAGCTTAGGCTACAGGACGGCAAGCTCCTACAATGAGCAGTTCTTC. Protein: CASSLGYRTASSYNEQFF.

The sample holds a few counts of this clonotype. The J gene is TRBJ2-3, the V gene TRBV20-1, with 13 positions matching TRBD2. Germline CDR1 and CDR2: DFQATT and SNEGSKA (reference sequence). This CDR3 contains 17 residues. V shed 5 bases, J shed 1 base, and the junction held 9 bases outside the gene matches. CDR3 coding DNA: TGCAGTGCTCCGACTAGCGGGAGGACCGGGGGCACAGATACGCAGTATTTT. Its translation: CSAPTSGRTGGTDTQYF.

This clonotype was detected a few times. J is TRBJ2-5 and V is TRBV6-1; D is possibly TRBD2 (6 bases). Germline V gene data show CDR1 as MNHNS and CDR2 as SASEGT. Trimming removed 10 bases at V and 3 bases at J, with 9 bases between. The CDR3 is made up of 11 amino acids. This CDR3 is CAIWREETQYF. CDR3 sequence (DNA): TGTGCCATTTGGAGGGAAGAGACCCAGTACTTC.

There are many counts of this clonotype. This chain connects TRBV5-1 to TRBJ2-1; 11 nucleotides agree with TRBD2. Per the germline V gene, CDR1 is SGHRS and CDR2 is YFSETQ. Germline trimming cut 1 base from V and 3 bases from J; bases unmatched to any gene: 6. The CDR3 totals 17 residues. The DNA for the CDR3 is TGCGCCAGCAGCTTGATAGAGGGACTAGCGGACTACAATGAGCAGTTCTTC. It specifies CASSLIEGLADYNEQFF.

This clonotype was observed many times. The J gene is TRBJ2-3, the V gene TRBV13; TRBD1 might be the D (6 bases). The CDR3 loop spans 18 amino acids. Germline V gene sequence: CDR1 PRHDT, CDR2 FYEKMQ (reference sequence). V was shortened by 5 bases and J by 6 bases, with 27 bases between the two germline ends. The chain's CDR3 is CASSTKTQPGVNSDTQYF. The DNA of the CDR3 is TGTGCCAGCAGCACAAAGACCCAGCCAGGGGTTAATTCTGATACGCAGTATTTT. The whole variable domain, filled in from reference TRBV13 and TRBJ2-3, reads AAGVIQSPRHLIKEKRETATLKCYPIPRHDTVYWYQQGPGQDPQFLISFYEKMQSDKGSIPDRFSAQQFSDYHSELNMSSLELGDSALYFCASSTKTQPGVNSDTQYFGPGTRLTVL.

This clonotype was seen a handful of times. It is likely a read error: a sequence one base away is far more abundant. The chain combines TRBV11-2 with TRBJ2-7; D call uncertain. Germline loops: CDR1 SGHAT, CDR2 FQNNGV. This CDR3 has 13 residues. V was pared by 0 bases and J by 7 bases, with 10 bases between. The CDR3 sequence is CASSLDRNNEQYF. The CDR3 bases are TGTGCCAGCAGCTTAGATCGAAACAATGAGCAGTACTTC. The full variable domain, with the rest looked up from reference TRBV11-2 and TRBJ2-7, is EAGVAQSPRYKIIEKRQSVAFWCNPISGHATLYWYQQILGQGPKLLIQFQNNGVVDDSQLPKDRFSAERLKGVDSTLKIQPAKLEDSAVYLCASSLDRNNEQYFGPGTRLTVT.

The chain couples TRBV27 to TRBJ2-5; 12 bases line up with TRBD2. TRBJ2-7 matches the DNA end more closely, so the J call is doubtful. The length of the CDR3 is 17 residues. The V gene's germline CDR1 is MNHEY and CDR2 SMNVEV (reference sequence). The CDR3 bases are TGTGCCAGCACGAACAAACCGGGACTAGCGGGTCTTTACGAGCAGTACTTC. This gives the protein CASTNKPGLAGLYEQYF.

This clonotype occurred many times. The chain carries TRBV11-1 and TRBJ2-7; perhaps TRBD1 as D (6 bases). The ends were cut back, 3 bases at V and 2 bases at J, with 11 bases in the middle. There are 14 residues in the CDR3. Germline CDR1 is SGHAT and CDR2 is FQDESV (reference sequence). CDR3 sequence reads: CASSLIRGPYEQYF. The CDR3 nucleotides are TGTGCCAGCAGCTTGATCAGGGGCCCCTACGAGCAGTACTTC.

This clonotype was detected ten times or more. The chain carries TRBV4-1 and TRBJ2-2, with 12 bases aligning to TRBD2. Germline values: CDR1 MGHRA, CDR2 YSYEKL. V dropped 4 bases and J dropped 4; count of bases not matched to a gene: 4. There are 16 residues in the CDR3. The CDR3 sequence is CASSRRLAGVTGELFF. CDR3 DNA: TGCGCCAGCAGCCGACGACTAGCGGGAGTCACCGGGGAGCTGTTTTTT.

J is TRBJ2-7 and V is TRBV10-1, with TRBD1 identical over 10 bases. The J segment lost 3 bases and the V segment lost 3 bases, leaving 2 bases of the junction unmatched. CDR1 is WNHNN, CDR2 SYGVQD, per germline (reference sequence). CDR3 length equals 14 residues. CDR3 sequence (DNA): TGCGCCAGCAGTGAACGGACAGGGGGCTACGAGCAGTACTTC. This gives the protein CASSERTGGYEQYF.

This clonotype was found a few times. For the CDR3, the DNA is TGCGCCAGCAGTGAGTCGATTGGGACTAGCGGGAGTAAGGATGGTGAGCAGTTCTTC. It translates to CASSESIGTSGSKDGEQFF. The chain has TRBV10-1 and TRBJ2-1; 14 nucleotides line up with TRBD2. V was pared by 0 bases and J by 9 bases, with 13 bases of the junction left unmatched. This CDR3 spans 19 amino acids. Germline V CDR1 and CDR2: WNHNN, SYGVQD (reference sequence).

This clonotype appeared many times. The chain recombines TRBV28 with TRBJ2-7; no definite D call. Germline values: CDR1 MDHEN, CDR2 SYDVKM. This CDR3 comprises 14 residues. Deletions cut 3 bases from V and 7 bases from J, with 16 bases between. This chain's CDR3 is CASSFFGSLWEQYF. The DNA for the CDR3 is TGTGCCAGCAGTTTTTTCGGCTCCCTCTGGGAGCAGTACTTC. Looking up the rest from reference TRBV28 and TRBJ2-7 gives the full variable domain: DVKVTQSSRYLVKRTGEKVFLECVQDMDHENMFWYRQDPGLGLRLIYFSYDVKMKEKGDIPEGYSVSREKKERFSLILESASTNQTSMYLCASSFFGSLWEQYFGPGTRLTVT.

CDR3 loop: CASSYSLGGSGADTQYF. The CDR3 DNA reads TGTGCCAGCAGTTACTCTCTTGGCGGGAGCGGTGCAGATACGCAGTATTTT. This chain uses TRBV6-9 with TRBJ2-3, with 7 bases that match TRBD2. The germline V gene has CDR1 MNHGY and CDR2 SVAAGI. CDR3 length equals 17 residues. The ends lost 3 bases at V and 4 bases at J; junction bases unmatched: 13.

This clonotype appeared many times. The genes are TRBV2 and TRBJ1-2, with 7 bases matching TRBD1. Germline values: CDR1 SNHLY, CDR2 FYNNEI. CDR3 length: 15 amino acids. J gave up 3 bases and V 1 base, and 5 bases lay outside the gene matches. The CDR3 region has the DNA TGTGCCAGCAGTGAAGGGCAGGGGGTCTACTATGGCTACACCTTC. This encodes CASSEGQGVYYGYTF.